These T cell receptor beta chains were read from a single sample in a study of metastatic and nonmetastatic thyroid tumors. TCRdb reprocessed the PCR reads using MiXCR. The data show 34,000 or so clones, about 17% seen once. Sequencing input: blood. The receptors originated from a female donor with papillary thyroid cancer or a benign thyroid nodule (not recorded which). Some clones in this sample may be carry-over from other donors' samples. CDR3s leave out the opening cysteine and the closing phenylalanine or tryptophan. Fields, in order: J gene, V gene, CDR3 protein.

J gene: TRBJ2-2
V gene: TRBV28
CDR3 protein: ASSYGRGANTGELF

J gene: TRBJ2-7
V gene: TRBV9
CDR3 protein: ASSASSGAGGGYNEQY

J gene: TRBJ2-1
V gene: TRBV29-1
CDR3 protein: SVGLPGSYNEQF

J gene: TRBJ2-7
V gene: TRBV28
CDR3 protein: ASSCRRYEHY

J gene: TRBJ2-3
V gene: TRBV9
CDR3 protein: ASSFQGAGATDTQY

J gene: TRBJ1-1
V gene: TRBV19
CDR3 protein: ASAPTGEYSEAF

J gene: TRBJ2-5
V gene: TRBV11-1
CDR3 protein: ASSWDMGFLAREETQY

J gene: TRBJ2-1
V gene: TRBV9
CDR3 protein: ASSVVPEGYNEQF

J gene: TRBJ2-3
V gene: TRBV3-1
CDR3 protein: ASSPHPTDTQY

J gene: TRBJ1-3
V gene: TRBV6-1
CDR3 protein: ASNPRGRVAENTIY

J gene: TRBJ1-2
V gene: TRBV2
CDR3 protein: AICREGFNYGYT

J gene: TRBJ1-6
V gene: TRBV5-8
CDR3 protein: ASSLRQGSSPLH

J gene: TRBJ2-7
V gene: TRBV6-1
CDR3 protein: ASSSFSGPYEQY

J gene: TRBJ2-1
V gene: TRBV30
CDR3 protein: AWSVPLPNEQF

J gene: TRBJ2-3
V gene: TRBV7-9
CDR3 protein: ASSLAGASTDTQY

J gene: TRBJ2-7
V gene: TRBV6-1
CDR3 protein: ASRLNDQQY

J gene: TRBJ2-7
V gene: TRBV9
CDR3 protein: ASSVGGSAYEQY

J gene: TRBJ2-1
V gene: TRBV10-1
CDR3 protein: ASSESSDYNEHF

J gene: TRBJ1-4
V gene: TRBV18
CDR3 protein: ASSPETVEKLF

J gene: TRBJ1-1
V gene: TRBV6-1
CDR3 protein: ASSDLGVRAF